These T cell receptor beta chains were read from a single sample in a study of blood T cell repertoires in COVID-19. Generated by immunoSEQ multiplex PCR, the TCRdb table keeps only in-frame clones and is missing some. The sample shows about 150,000 clones, around 86% of them seen only once. Sequenced material: PBMCs or T cells enriched from blood (not recorded which). These receptors were taken from a man aged 45-65 years who had recovered from COVID-19. Each CDR3 is given with its conserved first and last residue. Fields, in order: J gene, clone size, D gene, CDR3 length, V gene, CDR3 DNA, CDR3 protein. A D gene is named only where the DNA matches it firmly. Some rows mark clone size as missing; the rest say once, few, many or name a class of expanded clone.

J gene: TRBJ2-3
clone size: .
D gene: .
CDR3 length: 14
V gene: TRBV6-5
CDR3 DNA: TGTGCCAGCAGTTTCCGACAGGCGATCGATACGCAGTATTTT
CDR3 protein: CASSFRQAIDTQYF

J gene: TRBJ2-3
clone size: .
D gene: .
CDR3 length: 16
V gene: TRBV11-2
CDR3 DNA: TGTGCCAGCAGCTCCCGAGGCTCAGGGTTCACAGATACGCAGTATTTT
CDR3 protein: CASSSRGSGFTDTQYF

J gene: TRBJ2-3
clone size: .
D gene: TRBD1
CDR3 length: 16
V gene: TRBV7-3
CDR3 DNA: TGTGCCAGCAGCCAGACAGGGGTGACTAGCACAGATACGCAGTATTTT
CDR3 protein: CASSQTGVTSTDTQYF

J gene: TRBJ2-6
clone size: .
D gene: TRBD1
CDR3 length: 15
V gene: TRBV7-6
CDR3 DNA: TGTGCCAGCAGCTCAGGGGGCTCTGGGGCCAACGTCCTGACTTTC
CDR3 protein: CASSSGGSGANVLTF

J gene: TRBJ1-1
clone size: .
D gene: .
CDR3 length: 11
V gene: TRBV13
CDR3 DNA: TGTGCCAGCAGCGCGTACACTGAAGCTTTCTTT
CDR3 protein: CASSAYTEAFF

J gene: TRBJ1-5
clone size: .
D gene: .
CDR3 length: 15
V gene: TRBV3-1/TRBV3-2
CDR3 DNA: TGTGCCAGCAGCCCGGAGTGGCCGATCAATCAGCCCCAGCATTTT
CDR3 protein: CASSPEWPINQPQHF

J gene: TRBJ2-3
clone size: .
D gene: .
CDR3 length: 15
V gene: TRBV7-9
CDR3 DNA: TGTGCCAGCGCCACTTTGGGCAGGAGCACAGATACGCAGTATTTT
CDR3 protein: CASATLGRSTDTQYF

J gene: TRBJ1-2
clone size: .
D gene: .
CDR3 length: 14
V gene: TRBV5-1
CDR3 DNA: TGCGCCAGCAGCTTGTCCCCAGGCGTCTATGGCTACACCTTC
CDR3 protein: CASSLSPGVYGYTF

J gene: TRBJ1-4
clone size: .
D gene: .
CDR3 length: 13
V gene: TRBV30
CDR3 DNA: TGTGCCTGGAGTGTAAACAGGGCTGAAAAACTGTTTTTT
CDR3 protein: CAWSVNRAEKLFF

J gene: TRBJ2-7
clone size: .
D gene: .
CDR3 length: 10
V gene: TRBV5-8
CDR3 DNA: TGTGCCAGTTCTCCCTACGAGCAGTACTTC
CDR3 protein: CASSPYEQYF

J gene: TRBJ1-3
clone size: once
D gene: TRBD1
CDR3 length: 16
V gene: TRBV6-1
CDR3 DNA: TGTGCCAGCAGTGAAACCTTCGGACAGGGTGGAAACACCATATATTTT
CDR3 protein: CASSETFGQGGNTIYF

J gene: TRBJ2-1
clone size: .
D gene: TRBD2
CDR3 length: 20
V gene: TRBV3-1/TRBV3-2
CDR3 DNA: TGTGCCAGCAGCCAAGACCTTCGACTAGCGGGGGCCTACCCCTACAATGAGCAGTTCTTC
CDR3 protein: CASSQDLRLAGAYPYNEQFF

J gene: TRBJ1-3
clone size: .
D gene: .
CDR3 length: 16
V gene: TRBV6-5
CDR3 DNA: TGTGCCAGCAGTTCTTTAAGGGGCTCCTCTGGAAACACCATATATTTT
CDR3 protein: CASSSLRGSSGNTIYF

J gene: TRBJ1-5
clone size: .
D gene: .
CDR3 length: 14
V gene: TRBV4-3
CDR3 DNA: TGCGCCAGCAGCCTTGGTCGGGACAATCAGCCCCAGCATTTT
CDR3 protein: CASSLGRDNQPQHF

J gene: TRBJ1-1
clone size: once
D gene: TRBD1
CDR3 length: 17
V gene: TRBV5-1
CDR3 DNA: TGCGCCAGCGGGCAGGGGGACAGGGGATTCATCCACACTGAAGCTTTCTTT
CDR3 protein: CASGQGDRGFIHTEAFF

J gene: TRBJ2-1
clone size: once
D gene: .
CDR3 length: 12
V gene: TRBV11-2
CDR3 DNA: TGTGCCAGCAGCACCACTATGGATGAGCAGTTCTTC
CDR3 protein: CASSTTMDEQFF

J gene: TRBJ1-1
clone size: .
D gene: .
CDR3 length: 13
V gene: TRBV19
CDR3 DNA: TGTGCCATTTCCGAGCGGGGGCGCCTTGAAGCTTTCTTT
CDR3 protein: CAISERGRLEAFF

J gene: TRBJ1-1
clone size: few
D gene: .
CDR3 length: 14
V gene: TRBV7-2
CDR3 DNA: TGTGCCAGCAGCTACCGGCAGGGATTCACTGAAGCTTTCTTT
CDR3 protein: CASSYRQGFTEAFF

J gene: TRBJ2-3
clone size: .
D gene: TRBD2
CDR3 length: 14
V gene: TRBV3-1/TRBV3-2
CDR3 DNA: TGTGCCAGCAGCCCGACTAGCGGGGGGGATACGCAGTATTTT
CDR3 protein: CASSPTSGGDTQYF

J gene: TRBJ2-6
clone size: .
D gene: .
CDR3 length: 13
V gene: TRBV12-3/TRBV12-4
CDR3 DNA: TGTGCCAGCAGTTTATTAGGGGCCAACGTCCTGACTTTC
CDR3 protein: CASSLLGANVLTF

J gene: TRBJ2-1
clone size: .
D gene: .
CDR3 length: 13
V gene: TRBV25-1
CDR3 DNA: TGTGCCAGCAGTACATTGGACACCCAATTTTTGTTCTTC
CDR3 protein: CASSTLDTQFLFF

J gene: TRBJ1-2
clone size: .
D gene: TRBD1
CDR3 length: 17
V gene: TRBV28
CDR3 DNA: TGTGCCAGCAGTTTAGGGGACAGGTACCTGACTCGCTATGGCTACACCTTC
CDR3 protein: CASSLGDRYLTRYGYTF

J gene: TRBJ1-1
clone size: .
D gene: .
CDR3 length: 11
V gene: TRBV24-1
CDR3 DNA: TGTGCCACGACGGGGAACACTGAAGCTTTCTTT
CDR3 protein: CATTGNTEAFF

J gene: TRBJ2-5
clone size: once
D gene: .
CDR3 length: 14
V gene: TRBV6-1
CDR3 DNA: TGTGCCAGCAGTGAAGACAGGGTCCAAGAGACCCAGTACTTC
CDR3 protein: CASSEDRVQETQYF

J gene: TRBJ2-1
clone size: .
D gene: .
CDR3 length: 16
V gene: TRBV4-3
CDR3 DNA: TGCGCCAGCAGCCAACGGACCGGGATCTCCTACAATGAGCAGTTCTTC
CDR3 protein: CASSQRTGISYNEQFF

J gene: TRBJ1-1
clone size: .
D gene: .
CDR3 length: 12
V gene: TRBV7-8
CDR3 DNA: TGTGCCAGCATGCAAAGCTACACTGAAGCTTTCTTT
CDR3 protein: CASMQSYTEAFF

J gene: TRBJ1-1
clone size: .
D gene: .
CDR3 length: 14
V gene: TRBV6-1
CDR3 DNA: TGTGCCAGCAGTGAGCCGGGGGTGAACACTGAAGCTTTCTTT
CDR3 protein: CASSEPGVNTEAFF

J gene: TRBJ1-6
clone size: .
D gene: .
CDR3 length: 14
V gene: TRBV30
CDR3 DNA: TGTGCCTGGAGTTTTGAACAGTATAATTCACCCCTCCACTTT
CDR3 protein: CAWSFEQYNSPLHF

J gene: TRBJ1-1
clone size: .
D gene: .
CDR3 length: 15
V gene: TRBV5-4
CDR3 DNA: TGTGCCAGCAGCTTGGTCGGGAACATGAACACTGAAGCTTTCTTT
CDR3 protein: CASSLVGNMNTEAFF

J gene: TRBJ2-5
clone size: few
D gene: TRBD1
CDR3 length: 14
V gene: TRBV27
CDR3 DNA: TGTGCCAGCTCCTCCCGGGACAGCCAAGAGACCCAGTACTTC
CDR3 protein: CASSSRDSQETQYF

J gene: TRBJ2-1
clone size: .
D gene: .
CDR3 length: 15
V gene: TRBV9
CDR3 DNA: TGTGCCAGCAGCGTCTTTGCGGGATTCAACAATGAGCAGTTCTTC
CDR3 protein: CASSVFAGFNNEQFF

J gene: TRBJ1-2
clone size: .
D gene: .
CDR3 length: 13
V gene: TRBV28
CDR3 DNA: TGTGCCAGCAGTGGGACAAGGAACTATGGCTACACCTTC
CDR3 protein: CASSGTRNYGYTF

J gene: TRBJ1-2
clone size: .
D gene: .
CDR3 length: 15
V gene: TRBV28
CDR3 DNA: TGTGCCAGCAGGGGTACAGGGCGAGCTAACTATGGCTACACCTTC
CDR3 protein: CASRGTGRANYGYTF

J gene: TRBJ2-7
clone size: .
D gene: .
CDR3 length: 15
V gene: TRBV19
CDR3 DNA: TGTGCCAGTAGTAGATCCGGGGTCCCCAGCCTCGAGCAGTACTTC
CDR3 protein: CASSRSGVPSLEQYF

J gene: TRBJ1-5
clone size: .
D gene: TRBD1
CDR3 length: 15
V gene: TRBV2
CDR3 DNA: TGTGCCAGCAGAGCCGGACAGGGAGGCAATCAGCCCCAGCATTTT
CDR3 protein: CASRAGQGGNQPQHF

J gene: TRBJ1-2
clone size: .
D gene: .
CDR3 length: 15
V gene: TRBV7-8
CDR3 DNA: TGTGCCAGCAGCTTAGAACAGACGGGGAGGGATGGCTACACCTTC
CDR3 protein: CASSLEQTGRDGYTF

J gene: TRBJ2-3
clone size: once
D gene: .
CDR3 length: 13
V gene: TRBV6-2/TRBV6-3
CDR3 DNA: TGTGCCAGCAGTTGGACATACGCAGATACGCAGTATTTT
CDR3 protein: CASSWTYADTQYF

J gene: TRBJ1-3
clone size: .
D gene: TRBD1
CDR3 length: 14
V gene: TRBV11-2
CDR3 DNA: TGTGCCAGCAGCTTTCCAGGGGGTGAAAACACCATATATTTT
CDR3 protein: CASSFPGGENTIYF

J gene: TRBJ2-3
clone size: .
D gene: TRBD2
CDR3 length: 16
V gene: TRBV11-2
CDR3 DNA: TGTGCCAGCAGCCCAGGCAGGACTAGTTACACAGATACGCAGTATTTT
CDR3 protein: CASSPGRTSYTDTQYF

J gene: TRBJ1-2
clone size: .
D gene: TRBD1
CDR3 length: 15
V gene: TRBV19
CDR3 DNA: TGTGCCAGTAGTATGGCCGGGACAGGGGGCTATGGCTACACCTTC
CDR3 protein: CASSMAGTGGYGYTF

J gene: TRBJ1-1
clone size: .
D gene: .
CDR3 length: 11
V gene: TRBV6-5
CDR3 DNA: TGTGCCACCAAGGGAGTCCCTGAAGCTTTCTTT
CDR3 protein: CATKGVPEAFF

J gene: TRBJ1-1
clone size: .
D gene: TRBD1
CDR3 length: 13
V gene: TRBV12-3/TRBV12-4
CDR3 DNA: TGTGCCAGCAGTGCGGGACAGGCGACTGAAGCTTTCTTT
CDR3 protein: CASSAGQATEAFF

J gene: TRBJ1-3
clone size: .
D gene: .
CDR3 length: 20
V gene: TRBV1
CDR3 DNA: TGCACCAGCAGCCAAGAAGGAGGGACAGGGCCCCAGAACTCTGGAAACACCATATATTTT
CDR3 protein: CTSSQEGGTGPQNSGNTIYF

J gene: TRBJ1-5
clone size: .
D gene: .
CDR3 length: 13
V gene: TRBV30
CDR3 DNA: TGTGCCTGGAGTGTAGGGGGGGATCAGCCCCAGCATTTT
CDR3 protein: CAWSVGGDQPQHF

J gene: TRBJ1-2
clone size: .
D gene: TRBD1
CDR3 length: 14
V gene: TRBV4-2
CDR3 DNA: TGTGCCAGCAGCCCGCGACAGGGGAACTATGGCTACACCTTC
CDR3 protein: CASSPRQGNYGYTF

J gene: TRBJ1-5
clone size: .
D gene: .
CDR3 length: 17
V gene: TRBV6-1
CDR3 DNA: TGTGCCAGCAGTGACCAAGCCCCGACAGTAAGCAATCAGCCCCAGCATTTT
CDR3 protein: CASSDQAPTVSNQPQHF

J gene: TRBJ1-2
clone size: .
D gene: .
CDR3 length: 15
V gene: TRBV9
CDR3 DNA: TGTGCCAGCAGCGTATCAGCGGGGGTCGCCTATGGCTACACCTTC
CDR3 protein: CASSVSAGVAYGYTF

J gene: TRBJ1-2
clone size: .
D gene: TRBD1
CDR3 length: 13
V gene: TRBV6-2/TRBV6-3
CDR3 DNA: TGTGCCAGCAGTTCGGGACAGTTCTATGGCTACACCTTC
CDR3 protein: CASSSGQFYGYTF

J gene: TRBJ2-5
clone size: .
D gene: .
CDR3 length: 14
V gene: TRBV7-2
CDR3 DNA: TGTGCCAGCAGCTTAGCGGGGCCCGGGGAGACCCAGTACTTC
CDR3 protein: CASSLAGPGETQYF

J gene: TRBJ2-2
clone size: .
D gene: TRBD2
CDR3 length: 16
V gene: TRBV28
CDR3 DNA: TGTGCCAGCAGTTTCAGGACTAGCCAGAACACCGGGGAGCTGTTTTTT
CDR3 protein: CASSFRTSQNTGELFF

J gene: TRBJ1-1
clone size: .
D gene: .
CDR3 length: 13
V gene: TRBV28
CDR3 DNA: TGTGCCAGCAGTCCGCGGGGGGGGCTAGAAGCTTTCTTT
CDR3 protein: CASSPRGGLEAFF

J gene: TRBJ2-2
clone size: .
D gene: TRBD1
CDR3 length: 15
V gene: TRBV5-1
CDR3 DNA: TGCGCCAGCAGCTTGGCTGGGACAGGGCCCGGGGAGCTGTTTTTT
CDR3 protein: CASSLAGTGPGELFF

J gene: TRBJ1-6
clone size: once
D gene: TRBD1
CDR3 length: 14
V gene: TRBV5-1
CDR3 DNA: TGCGCCAGCAGCCGGGACAGGGCCAATTCACCCCTCCACTTT
CDR3 protein: CASSRDRANSPLHF